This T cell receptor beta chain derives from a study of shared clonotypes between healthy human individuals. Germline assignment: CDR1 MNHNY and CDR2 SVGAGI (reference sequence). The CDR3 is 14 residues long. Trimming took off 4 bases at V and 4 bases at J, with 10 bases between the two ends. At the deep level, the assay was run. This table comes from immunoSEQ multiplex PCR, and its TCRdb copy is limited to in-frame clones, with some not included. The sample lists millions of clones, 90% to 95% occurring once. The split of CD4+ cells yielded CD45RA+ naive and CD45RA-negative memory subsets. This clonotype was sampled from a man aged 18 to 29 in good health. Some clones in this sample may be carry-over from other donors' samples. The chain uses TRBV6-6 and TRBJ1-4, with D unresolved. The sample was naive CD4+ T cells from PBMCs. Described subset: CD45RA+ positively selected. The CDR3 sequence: CASSSLKSNEKLFF. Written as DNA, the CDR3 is TGTGCCAGCAGTTCACTCAAGAGTAATGAAAAACTGTTTTTT.